A single sample is the source of the 18 T cell receptor beta chains below, sequenced in a study of blood T cell repertoires in COVID-19. Here immunoSEQ multiplex PCR was the method, and the copy in TCRdb shows in-frame clones only, minus some. The sample carries a few hundred thousand clones, around 89% recorded once. Sequenced sample: PBMCs or T cells enriched from blood (not recorded which). These receptors all stem from a man aged 35-49 years who had recovered from COVID-19.

V gene TRBV6-5 combines with J gene TRBJ1-3; no firm D call. The CDR3 runs 14 residues. The germline V gene has CDR1 MNHEY and CDR2 SVGAGI. V was clipped by 2 bases and J by 2 bases, with 7 bases between them. CDR3 nucleotide sequence: TGTGCCAGCAGTTACGGTCAGACTGGAAACACCATATATTTT. It is translated as CASSYGQTGNTIYF.

The chain links TRBV6-5 to TRBJ1-4, with TRBD1 as a possible D gene (5 bases). Per germline, CDR1 MNHEY and CDR2 SVGAGI. V lost 8 bases, J lost 6 bases, and 13 bases lay in between. The CDR3 has 13 residues. This chain's CDR3 is CASRGAGDEKLFF. DNA for the CDR3: TGTGCCAGCCGAGGGGCGGGAGATGAAAAACTGTTTTTT.

The rearrangement links TRBV7-2 to TRBJ1-5; 7 bases are shared with TRBD1. This CDR3 is 15 amino acids long. V lost 3 bases to trimming and J lost 7 bases; unmatched junction nucleotides: 9. Looked up from germline, CDR1 is SGHTA and CDR2 is FQGNSA. The CDR3, as DNA: TGTGCCAGCAGCTTTGACAGGGTGAGAGGGCAGCCCCAGCATTTT. Translation: CASSFDRVRGQPQHF. Full variable domain (missing parts from reference TRBV7-2 and TRBJ1-5): GAGVSQSPSNKVTEKGKDVELRCDPISGHTALYWYRQSLGQGLEFLIYFQGNSAPDKSGLPSDRFSAERTGGSVSTLTIQRTQQEDSAVYLCASSFDRVRGQPQHFGDGTRLSIL.

This clone was detected only once. The chain has TRBV2 and TRBJ2-7, with unresolved D. Germline lookup yields CDR1 SNHLY and CDR2 FYNNEI. This CDR3 spans 13 amino acids. Between the trimmed V and J ends, which lost 3 bases and 3 bases, there was a span of 9 bases. CDR3 loop: CASSDELDYEQYF. Here the CDR3 DNA reads TGTGCCAGCAGTGACGAGCTTGACTACGAGCAGTACTTC.

V gene TRBV18 combines with J gene TRBJ1-1; 9 bases align to TRBD1. Trimming removed 3 bases from V and 10 bases from J; junction bases left unmatched: 6. CDR3 length: 13 amino acids. The germline V gene encodes CDR1 KGHSH and CDR2 LQKENI. Written as DNA, the CDR3 is TGTGCCAGCTCACCGAGCGGACAGGGGACAGCTTTCTTT. Translation: CASSPSGQGTAFF.

This clone was counted a single time. This chain links TRBV7-8 with TRBJ2-2, with 12 positions matching TRBD2. J gave up 5 bases and V 5 bases, and 9 bases lay outside the gene matches. Per the germline V gene, CDR1 is SGHVS and CDR2 is FQNEAQ. There are 17 residues in the CDR3. The chain's CDR3 is CASSSRTSGVVTGELFF. The DNA for the CDR3 is TGTGCCAGCAGCAGTCGGACTAGCGGGGTGGTGACCGGGGAGCTGTTTTTT. The whole variable domain, remainder taken from reference TRBV7-8 and TRBJ2-2, is GAGVSQSPRYKVAKRGQDVALRCDPISGHVSLFWYQQALGQGPEFLTYFQNEAQLDKSGLPSDRFFAERPEGSVSTLKIQRTQQEDSAVYLCASSSRTSGVVTGELFFGEGSRLTVL.

V gene TRBV3-1 (or the pseudogene TRBV3-2) combines with J gene TRBJ2-1; D unresolved. Germline V gene data show CDR1 as LGHDT and CDR2 as YNNKEL (reference sequence). This CDR3 has 16 amino acids. With 3 bases removed from V and 5 bases from J, the gap between germline ends came to 17 bases. Written as DNA, the CDR3 is TGTGCCAGCAGCCACCCTCTAGTTAGTCTTAACAATGAGCAGTTCTTC. Protein: CASSHPLVSLNNEQFF.

The chain has TRBV25-1 and TRBJ2-7; the match to TRBD2 covers 8 bases. Per the germline V gene, CDR1 is MGHDK and CDR2 is SYGVNS. This CDR3 is 15 amino acids long. Unmatched junction bases numbered 5, after V lost 1 base and J lost 3 bases. CDR3 residues: CASSESVSGNYEQYF. The CDR3 nucleotides are TGTGCCAGCAGTGAATCGGTTAGCGGGAACTACGAGCAGTACTTC.

This rearrangement joins TRBV6-2 or TRBV6-3 to TRBJ1-5; D call uncertain. CDR3 length: 20 amino acids. The germline CDR1 and CDR2 sequences are MNHEY and SVGEGT. V dropped 0 bases and J dropped 4 bases, with 25 bases sitting between them. The chain's CDR3 is CASSYSSGSQTTAINQPQHF. In nucleotides, the CDR3 is TGTGCCAGCAGTTACTCGAGCGGTTCCCAGACAACCGCTATAAATCAGCCCCAGCATTTT.

The chain carries TRBV11-2 and TRBJ1-1; unclear D gene. The CDR3 covers 14 residues. V lost 1 base to trimming and J lost 5 bases, with 11 bases between them. CDR1 is SGHAT and CDR2 is FQNNGV in the germline V gene. CDR3 region: CASSLGEPGTEAFF. Here the CDR3 DNA reads TGTGCCAGCAGCTTAGGTGAACCGGGGACTGAAGCTTTCTTT.

V and J are TRBV6-5 and TRBJ1-6; D uncertain. Trimming cost V 5 bases and J 8 bases, with 16 bases left between them. CDR3 size: 15 residues. The V gene's germline CDR1 is MNHEY and CDR2 SVGAGI. This chain's CDR3 is CASSKRVPRDSPLHF. Here the CDR3 DNA reads TGTGCCAGCAGTAAGAGAGTACCACGGGATTCACCCCTCCACTTT.

This sequence joins TRBV30 and TRBJ2-5; D may be TRBD2 (7 bases). The CDR3 is 13 amino acids. From germline, CDR1 is GTSNPN and CDR2 SVGIG (reference sequence). Between the trimmed V and J ends, which lost 4 bases and 4 bases, there was a span of 13 bases. CDR3 region: CAWKRGGSETQYF. CDR3 bases: TGTGCCTGGAAAAGGGGGGGCTCAGAGACCCAGTACTTC.

V gene TRBV3-1 (or the pseudogene TRBV3-2) combines with J gene TRBJ2-1; 10 bases are shared with TRBD2. Germline values: CDR1 LGHDT, CDR2 YNNKEL (reference sequence). The CDR3 has 17 amino acids. Germline trimming cut 2 bases from V and 3 bases from J; bases unmatched to any gene: 7. The CDR3 DNA follows: TGTGCCAGCAGCCAACTGACTAGCGGGTCCATCTACAATGAGCAGTTCTTC. As protein: CASSQLTSGSIYNEQFF.

The J gene is TRBJ2-3, the V gene TRBV6-5, with D possibly being TRBD2 (5 bases). V was clipped by 6 bases and J by 2 bases, with 12 bases between them. CDR1 and CDR2 from the germline V gene are MNHEY and SVGAGI. The CDR3 consists of 14 residues. The CDR3 DNA sequence: TGTGCCAGCAGACGAGGGTCCGCCACAGATACGCAGTATTTT. It encodes CASRRGSATDTQYF.

Worth noting for this clone: An end of the junction differs from the germline gene, which may be a read error. This specimen includes other DNA sequences encoding the same CDR3. The chain uses TRBV6-5 and TRBJ2-7; TRBD1 aligns across 8 bases. The CDR3 extends over 16 amino acids. CDR1 and CDR2 (germline): MNHEY, SVGAGI. CDR3 residues: CASSYTTGVISYEQYF. DNA of the CDR3: TGTGCCAGCAGTTACACGACAGGGGTTATCTCCTACGAGCAGTACTTT.

The J gene is TRBJ2-7, the V gene TRBV3-1 (or the pseudogene TRBV3-2); D is unclear. V lost 0 bases and J 2 bases, leaving 11 bases between the germline ends. The CDR3 spans 15 residues. The V gene's germline CDR1 is LGHDT and CDR2 YNNKEL (reference sequence). The CDR3 reads CASSQDTHATYEQYF. DNA of the CDR3: TGTGCCAGCAGCCAAGACACACACGCCACCTACGAGCAGTACTTC.

The V call is TRBV30, the J call TRBJ1-1; 7 bases align to TRBD1. V lost 0 bases to trimming and J lost 6 bases; unmatched junction nucleotides: 4. The CDR3 has 13 amino acids. Germline loops: CDR1 GTSNPN, CDR2 SVGIG (reference sequence). CDR3 DNA sequence: TGTGCCTGGAGTGTACAGGGGATCTCTGAAGCTTTCTTT. It yields the protein CAWSVQGISEAFF.

V is TRBV6-5 and J is TRBJ2-7, with 7 bases aligning to TRBD2. CDR1 is MNHEY, CDR2 SVGAGI, per germline. The V segment lost 2 bases and the J segment 6 bases; nucleotides outside the gene matches: 7. The CDR3 is 14 residues long. The DNA for the CDR3 is TGTGCCAGCAGTTACGCGGCGGGGGAGGCCGAGCAGTACTTC. Protein: CASSYAAGEAEQYF.